The present entry profiles one T cell receptor (beta chain) with its context. Its antigen is still unknown. V was cut by 0 bases and J by 3 bases, with 6 bases left in between. Germline V gene data show CDR1 as MGHRA and CDR2 as YSYEKL. The CDR3 consists of 13 residues. The data derive from a study of shared clonotypes between healthy human individuals. On the study more broadly: Three plates each covered CD4 naive and memory; CD8 naive two, CD8 memory one. Findings and limits, study-wide: Lower generation probabilities were found for non-shared clonotypes than for those shared by all four donors. Deeper or shallower sequencing was expected to change how clonotypes are shared among donors.

The repertoire was sequenced with immunoSEQ multiplex PCR; TCRdb's copy has only in-frame clones and lacks some. The profile shows about 580,000 clones, 95% to 98% of them singletons. Cells designated naive CD8 were CD45RO-negative and were positively selected for CCR7, with terminally differentiated effector memory CD45RA+ cells excluded. The sample comprised naive CD8+ T cells sorted from blood. V usage is TRBV4-1 and J usage is TRBJ2-7; no clear D. This receptor was identified in a man aged 30-40 years in good health. As DNA, the CDR3 is TGCGCCAGCAGCCAAGAAATCCTCTACGAGCAGTACTTC. Its protein product is CASSQEILYEQYF.